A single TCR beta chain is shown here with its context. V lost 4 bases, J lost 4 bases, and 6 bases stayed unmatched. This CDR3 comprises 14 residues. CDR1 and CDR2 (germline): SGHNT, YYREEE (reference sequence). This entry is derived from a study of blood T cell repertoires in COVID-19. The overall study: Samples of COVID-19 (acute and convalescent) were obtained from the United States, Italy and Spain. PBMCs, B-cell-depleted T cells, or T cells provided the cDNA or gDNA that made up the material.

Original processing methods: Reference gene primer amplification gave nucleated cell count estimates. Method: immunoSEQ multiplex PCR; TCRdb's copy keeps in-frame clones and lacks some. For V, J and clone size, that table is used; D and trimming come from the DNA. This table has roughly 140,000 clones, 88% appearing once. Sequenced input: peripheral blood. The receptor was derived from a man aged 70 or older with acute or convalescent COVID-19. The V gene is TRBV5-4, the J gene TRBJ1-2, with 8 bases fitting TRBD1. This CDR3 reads CASSPNTGGYGYTF. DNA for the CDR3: TGTGCCAGCAGCCCGAACACAGGGGGCTATGGCTACACCTTC.